One and the same sample provided the 20 T cell receptor beta chains below, sequenced in a study of cytomegalovirus exposure and HLA in healthy donors. The PCR ran on 60 Vbeta and 13 Jbeta primers. Assay: immunoSEQ multiplex PCR; the TCRdb copy retains only in-frame clones and omits some. The top ten hold approximately 4.1% of the sample, which has 180,000 or so clones, around 80% seen once. The sample was PBMCs. Source of these receptors: a woman between 50 and 59 years old in good health and CMV-seropositive.

A single count supports this clone. The chain recombines TRBV7-9 with TRBJ2-7; 7 bases agree with TRBD1. Unmatched junction bases numbered 9, after V lost 4 bases and J lost 3 bases. Germline loops: CDR1 SEHNR, CDR2 FQNEAQ (reference sequence). The CDR3 sequence is 15 residues long. The CDR3 is CASSSDRDSYYEQYF. CDR3 coding DNA: TGTGCCAGCAGCTCGGACCGGGACAGCTACTACGAGCAGTACTTC.

The chain recombines TRBV4-2 with TRBJ2-7; TRBD2 matches at 12 bases. Germline CDR1 reads LGHNA; CDR2 reads YNFKEQ. V dropped 4 bases and J dropped 3; count of bases not matched to a gene: 4. The CDR3 extends over 15 amino acids. The CDR3 reads CASSPGLAGSYEQYF. As DNA, the CDR3 is TGTGCCAGCAGCCCTGGACTAGCGGGGAGCTACGAGCAGTACTTC.

The genes are TRBV7-2 and TRBJ2-2; 9 bases fit TRBD2. Germline V lookup: CDR1 SGHTA, CDR2 FQGNSA. V shed 5 bases and J 3 bases; nucleotides not matched to a gene: 13. The CDR3 is 18 residues long. The CDR3 region has the DNA TGTGCCAGCAGCCCCCACCTTGCAGCGGGAGGTCACACCGGGGAGCTGTTTTTT. It encodes CASSPHLAAGGHTGELFF.

The chain couples TRBV7-2 to TRBJ2-7; D unresolved. The CDR3 has 14 amino acids. Trimming shortened V by 5 bases and J by 6 bases, and 17 bases separated the two germline ends. The V gene's germline CDR1 is SGHTA and CDR2 FQGNSA. The CDR3 DNA reads as TGTGCCAGCAGCCCCGAACCCCTACGCCCCGAGCAGTACTTC. The encoded protein is CASSPEPLRPEQYF. Looking up the rest from reference TRBV7-2 and TRBJ2-7 gives the full variable domain: GAGVSQSPSNKVTEKGKDVELRCDPISGHTALYWYRQSLGQGLEFLIYFQGNSAPDKSGLPSDRFSAERTGGSVSTLTIQRTQQEDSAVYLCASSPEPLRPEQYFGPGTRLTVT.

This clone has a handful of counts. V and J are TRBV27 and TRBJ1-3; possible D gene TRBD1, 5 bases. V was shortened by 5 bases and J by 2 bases, with 10 bases between the two germline ends. The CDR3 runs to 14 residues. CDR1 and CDR2 from the germline V gene are MNHEY and SMNVEV (reference sequence). CDR3 in DNA: TGTGCCAGCAGTCCCGCGGGGGCTGGAAACACCATATATTTT. Encoded protein: CASSPAGAGNTIYF.

The chain is built from TRBV28 and TRBJ1-1; no clear D gene. CDR3 length: 13 residues. Germline V gene sequence: CDR1 MDHEN, CDR2 SYDVKM. V lost 3 bases, J lost 5 bases, and 10 bases lay in between. For the CDR3, the DNA is TGTGCCAGCAGTTTCGGGGTAGGGACTGAAGCTTTCTTT. Its protein product is CASSFGVGTEAFF.

V gene TRBV5-4 combines with J gene TRBJ1-2; the match to TRBD1 covers 7 bases. Per germline, CDR1 SGHNT and CDR2 YYREEE (reference sequence). With V trimmed by 3 bases and J by 8 bases, 10 bases remained unmatched. The CDR3 runs to 14 residues. The CDR3 DNA reads as TGTGCCAGCAGCTCTGGGACAGTCCAGGAGGGCTACACCTTC. Amino acid sequence: CASSSGTVQEGYTF.

V gene TRBV4-3 combines with J gene TRBJ2-5; 9 nucleotides align to TRBD2. The J call is doubtful: the DNA matches TRBJ2-7 better. The germline gives CDR1 LGHNA, CDR2 YSLEER. The CDR3 is 15 amino acids. CDR3 in amino acids: CASSQDPSGTYEQYF. The CDR3 nucleotides are TGCGCCAGCAGCCAAGACCCTAGCGGGACCTACGAGCAGTACTTC.

Turning to this clone: Compared with germline, one end of the junction differs, possibly owing to a read error. This chain joins TRBV7-9 and TRBJ1-1; weak D call: TRBD1 (5 bases). Germline-derived CDR1 and CDR2 are SEHNR and FQNEAQ (reference sequence). The CDR3 has 15 amino acids. The CDR3 DNA reads as TGTTCCAGCAGCTTAAGGGGCCAGGAAGTGACTGAAGCTTTCTTT. It specifies CSSSLRGQEVTEAFF.

The chain uses TRBV5-1 and TRBJ2-3; D not certain. The CDR3 is made up of 13 amino acids. Germline-derived CDR1 and CDR2 are SGHRS and YFSETQ. The V end lost 7 bases, the J end lost 2 bases, and 11 bases lay between the germline ends. In nucleotides, the CDR3 is TGCGCCAGCCACGACTTAAACACAGATACGCAGTATTTT. Protein sequence: CASHDLNTDTQYF.

This clone was detected only a few times. This chain uses TRBV6-5 with TRBJ2-7, with 9 bases matching TRBD1. The trim removed 0 bases at V and 4 bases at J, leaving 4 bases unmatched. Germline CDR1 and CDR2: MNHEY and SVGAGI. This CDR3 is 15 amino acids long. The CDR3 sequence: CASSYSWTGEYEQYF. The CDR3 bases are TGTGCCAGCAGTTACTCGTGGACAGGGGAGTACGAGCAGTACTTC.

The genes are TRBV30 and TRBJ1-3, with D perhaps TRBD1 (6 bases). Germline-derived CDR1 and CDR2 are GTSNPN and SVGIG (reference sequence). There are 13 residues in the CDR3. Trimming removed 4 bases at V and 2 bases at J, with 9 bases between. The CDR3 bases are TGTGCCTGGAAACAGGGTCCTGGAAACACCATATATTTT. As protein: CAWKQGPGNTIYF.

The chain joins TRBV11-3 to TRBJ1-2, with D possibly matching TRBD1 (5 bases). Germline V gives CDR1 SGHNT, CDR2 YENEEA. The CDR3 has 13 amino acids. The V and J ends lost 5 bases and 8 bases respectively, with 15 bases between them. CDR3 DNA sequence: TGTGCCAGCAGCCCGAGGACATCCCGGGGCTACACCTTC. It yields the protein CASSPRTSRGYTF.

The chain joins TRBV29-1 to TRBJ2-2; TRBD2 agrees at 9 bases. The CDR3 loop spans 14 amino acids. Germline CDR1 and CDR2: SQVTM and ANQGSEA. Germline trimming cut 3 bases from V and 8 bases from J; bases unmatched to any gene: 7. In nucleotides, the CDR3 is TGCAGCGTTGAGGCTAGCGGGGCATGGGGGGAGCTGTTTTTT. It is translated as CSVEASGAWGELFF.

The CDR3 DNA is TGTGCCAGTAGTATGCACCGGGACAGTTCCTACGAGCAGTACTTC. It translates to CASSMHRDSSYEQYF. The chain joins TRBV19 to TRBJ2-7; TRBD1 agrees at 7 bases. There are 15 residues in the CDR3. V lost 3 bases to trimming and J lost 1 base; unmatched junction nucleotides: 6. CDR1 and CDR2 (germline): LNHDA, SQIVND (reference sequence).

The J gene is TRBJ1-2, the V gene TRBV14; 8 nucleotides match TRBD1. CDR3 length: 14 residues. The junction had 2 bases not matched to a gene; V was cut back by 4 bases and J by 1 base. CDR1 is SGHDN and CDR2 is FVKESK in the germline V gene. This chain's CDR3 is CASSRQGINYGYTF. The CDR3 region has the DNA TGTGCCAGCAGCCGACAGGGGATTAACTATGGCTACACCTTC.

The sample holds a few counts of this clone. The rearrangement uses TRBV4-2 and TRBJ2-1; 7 nucleotides line up with TRBD1. V shed 0 bases, J shed 8 bases, and the junction held 10 bases outside the gene matches. CDR3 length equals 16 residues. Germline assignment: CDR1 LGHNA and CDR2 YNFKEQ. The CDR3 bases are TGTGCCAGCAGCCAAGATGAGAACAGGGGTAGGGATGAGCAGTTCTTC. Amino acids: CASSQDENRGRDEQFF.

V and J are TRBV27 and TRBJ2-2, with D unclear. Germline CDR1 and CDR2: MNHEY and SMNVEV (reference sequence). V lost 1 base and J 3 bases, leaving 6 bases between the germline ends. There are 14 residues in the CDR3. CDR3 in amino acids: CASSLYLYTGELFF. The CDR3 region has the DNA TGTGCCAGCAGTTTATATCTCTACACCGGGGAGCTGTTTTTT.

CDR3 sequence: CAWRRTGHPLGETQYF. CDR3 bases: TGTGCCTGGAGAAGAACGGGACACCCTTTGGGAGAGACCCAGTACTTC. The chain joins TRBV30 to TRBJ2-5; perhaps TRBD1 as D (6 bases). V shed 3 bases and J shed 4 bases, with 21 bases lying between them. Germline CDR1 GTSNPN, CDR2 SVGIG (reference sequence). The CDR3 runs 16 residues.

This clone was counted between two and nine times. This chain uses TRBV5-1 with TRBJ1-4; no reliable D call. Germline lookup yields CDR1 SGHRS and CDR2 YFSETQ. The CDR3 length is 14 residues. Trimming stripped 0 bases from V and 12 bases from J, with 15 bases between. CDR3 sequence: CASSLAANPRELFF. The DNA for the CDR3 is TGCGCCAGCAGCTTGGCGGCCAACCCTAGAGAACTGTTTTTT.